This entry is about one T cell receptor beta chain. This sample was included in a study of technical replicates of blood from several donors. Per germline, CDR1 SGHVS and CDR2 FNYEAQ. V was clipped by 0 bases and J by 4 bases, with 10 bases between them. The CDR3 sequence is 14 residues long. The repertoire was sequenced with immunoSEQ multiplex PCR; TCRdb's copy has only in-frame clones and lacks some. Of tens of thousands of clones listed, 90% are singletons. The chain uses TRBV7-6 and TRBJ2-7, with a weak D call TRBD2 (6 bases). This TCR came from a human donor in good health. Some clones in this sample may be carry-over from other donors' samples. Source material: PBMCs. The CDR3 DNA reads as TGTGCCAGCAGCTTAGCTAGCGGAGGTTACGAGCAGTACTTC. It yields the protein CASSLASGGYEQYF. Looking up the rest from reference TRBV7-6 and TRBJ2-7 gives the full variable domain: GAGVSQSPRYKVTKRGQDVALRCDPISGHVSLYWYRQALGQGPEFLTYFNYEAQQDKSGLPNDRFSAERPEGSISTLTIQRTEQRDSAMYRCASSLASGGYEQYFGPGTRLTVT.